This is a list of T cell receptor beta chains from one sample in a study of T-cell memory formation after mild COVID-19. TCRdb reanalysed the 5' RACE reads using MiXCR and keeps one entry per CDR3 protein. This table holds over 350,000 distinct CDR3 sequences, 20% to 25% found once. Sequencing used PBMCs or a T cell subset sorted from them (not recorded which). Receptors were obtained from an adult woman who had mild COVID-19 (a few samples of this study predate the infection). Cell type and time point are not known. Both conserved end residues are trimmed from each CDR3. A D gene is named only where the DNA matches it firmly. Size is stated for part of the rows, as once, few or many counts, or as a class when the clone is expanded.

D gene: TRBD2; J gene: TRBJ2-5; clone size: -; V gene: TRBV11-2; CDR3 protein: ASSPMTSGTETQY
D gene: -; J gene: TRBJ1-3; clone size: -; V gene: TRBV6-6; CDR3 protein: ASSYVDTIY
D gene: TRBD1; J gene: TRBJ2-7; clone size: few; V gene: TRBV6-5; CDR3 protein: ASGRQGANEQY
D gene: -; J gene: TRBJ1-2; clone size: -; V gene: TRBV7-2; CDR3 protein: ASSLVVGAGYGYT
D gene: -; J gene: TRBJ2-7; clone size: few; V gene: TRBV12-3/TRBV12-4; CDR3 protein: ASSRREQY
D gene: -; J gene: TRBJ1-1; clone size: -; V gene: TRBV7-6; CDR3 protein: ASSLGRHTEAF
D gene: TRBD1; J gene: TRBJ1-2; clone size: few; V gene: TRBV20-1; CDR3 protein: SAGQGGNYGYT
D gene: -; J gene: TRBJ1-2; clone size: -; V gene: TRBV5-1; CDR3 protein: ASSYGQSYGYT
D gene: TRBD2; J gene: TRBJ2-2; clone size: -; V gene: TRBV7-2; CDR3 protein: ASSLRLAATGELF
D gene: -; J gene: TRBJ2-6; clone size: few; V gene: TRBV6-5; CDR3 protein: ASSRSAGANVLT
D gene: TRBD2; J gene: TRBJ2-3; clone size: -; V gene: TRBV6-2/TRBV6-3; CDR3 protein: ASSWSAGDVSDTQY
D gene: -; J gene: TRBJ2-3; clone size: many; V gene: TRBV11-2; CDR3 protein: ASSSDGGTQY
D gene: TRBD1; J gene: TRBJ2-7; clone size: few; V gene: TRBV20-1; CDR3 protein: SATDRENEQY
D gene: -; J gene: TRBJ2-4; clone size: -; V gene: TRBV6-1; CDR3 protein: ASSADPRVYKNIQY
D gene: TRBD1; J gene: TRBJ2-7; clone size: few; V gene: TRBV7-8; CDR3 protein: ASSSLQGGHEQY
D gene: -; J gene: TRBJ2-5; clone size: -; V gene: TRBV24-1; CDR3 protein: ATSDLNDYPGGETQY
D gene: -; J gene: TRBJ1-6; clone size: few; V gene: TRBV7-8; CDR3 protein: ASSLVPWQGDSPLH
D gene: -; J gene: TRBJ2-7; clone size: -; V gene: TRBV25-1; CDR3 protein: ASSVTGSGEQY
D gene: -; J gene: TRBJ1-1; clone size: -; V gene: TRBV11-2; CDR3 protein: ASSTTNTDTGAF
D gene: -; J gene: TRBJ2-1; clone size: few; V gene: TRBV5-1; CDR3 protein: ASSLEQGWDNEQF
D gene: TRBD1; J gene: TRBJ1-5; clone size: few; V gene: TRBV27; CDR3 protein: ASSSLQGAGQPQH
D gene: -; J gene: TRBJ1-2; clone size: few; V gene: TRBV29-1; CDR3 protein: SVSDNRYGYT
D gene: TRBD1; J gene: TRBJ1-1; clone size: -; V gene: TRBV5-8; CDR3 protein: ASSVQGGPRAF
D gene: -; J gene: TRBJ2-3; clone size: -; V gene: TRBV20-1; CDR3 protein: SARDLGRGPDTQY
D gene: -; J gene: TRBJ1-1; clone size: few; V gene: TRBV27; CDR3 protein: ASSLKGWPPGTEAF
D gene: -; J gene: TRBJ1-1; clone size: -; V gene: TRBV14; CDR3 protein: ASSQDGHPLQL
D gene: TRBD1; J gene: TRBJ2-1; clone size: few; V gene: TRBV15; CDR3 protein: ATSRDRGHNEQF
D gene: -; J gene: TRBJ1-5; clone size: few; V gene: TRBV24-1; CDR3 protein: ATSPTGMSNQPQH
D gene: -; J gene: TRBJ1-1; clone size: -; V gene: TRBV10-3; CDR3 protein: ANNPSGLNTEAF
D gene: -; J gene: TRBJ2-7; clone size: -; V gene: TRBV12-3/TRBV12-4; CDR3 protein: ASIEDRGNYEQY
D gene: TRBD1; J gene: TRBJ2-3; clone size: -; V gene: TRBV24-1; CDR3 protein: ATSDPGTGPTDTQY
D gene: -; J gene: TRBJ1-1; clone size: -; V gene: TRBV20-1; CDR3 protein: SASDWNTEAF
D gene: -; J gene: TRBJ2-7; clone size: few; V gene: TRBV29-1; CDR3 protein: SVGGRNYEQY
D gene: -; J gene: TRBJ2-7; clone size: many; V gene: TRBV12-3/TRBV12-4; CDR3 protein: ASSSQGGPRGEQY
D gene: TRBD2; J gene: TRBJ2-7; clone size: few; V gene: TRBV7-9; CDR3 protein: AQGLADYEQY
D gene: -; J gene: TRBJ2-7; clone size: -; V gene: TRBV15; CDR3 protein: ATSRDPGQSRQY
D gene: -; J gene: TRBJ1-2; clone size: few; V gene: TRBV20-1; CDR3 protein: SASNPTGFYGYT
D gene: -; J gene: TRBJ1-1; clone size: few; V gene: TRBV5-1; CDR3 protein: ASSLVRNSLNTEAF
D gene: -; J gene: TRBJ1-1; clone size: -; V gene: TRBV19; CDR3 protein: ASNGGVVAYTEAF
D gene: TRBD1; J gene: TRBJ1-2; clone size: -; V gene: TRBV24-1; CDR3 protein: ATSDGTGQGYYGYT
D gene: -; J gene: TRBJ2-3; clone size: -; V gene: TRBV5-1; CDR3 protein: ASSLGRGADTQY
D gene: -; J gene: TRBJ2-1; clone size: many; V gene: TRBV11-3; CDR3 protein: ASSLEGSLAYNEQF
D gene: -; J gene: TRBJ2-7; clone size: few; V gene: TRBV4-1; CDR3 protein: ASSQESGAYYEQY
D gene: -; J gene: TRBJ2-3; clone size: once; V gene: TRBV5-6; CDR3 protein: ASSLGRSDDTQY
D gene: -; J gene: TRBJ1-2; clone size: -; V gene: TRBV20-1; CDR3 protein: SASTRDYGYT
D gene: -; J gene: TRBJ1-1; clone size: once; V gene: TRBV29-1; CDR3 protein: SVEDQLTDEAF